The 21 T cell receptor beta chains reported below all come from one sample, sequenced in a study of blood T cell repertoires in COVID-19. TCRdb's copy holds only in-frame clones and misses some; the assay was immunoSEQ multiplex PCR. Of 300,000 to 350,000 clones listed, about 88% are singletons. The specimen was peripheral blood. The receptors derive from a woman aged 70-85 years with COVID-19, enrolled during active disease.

The CDR3 DNA is TGTGCCAGCAGCGCAGGACAGGGGTGGGAAAATGAGCAGTTCTTC. This sequence encodes CASSAGQGWENEQFF. The chain has TRBV9 and TRBJ2-1; TRBD1 matches 9 bases. CDR3 length: 15 residues. Germline V gives CDR1 SGDLS, CDR2 YYNGEE. With 3 bases clipped from V and 7 bases from J, the junction kept 8 bases outside the gene matches.

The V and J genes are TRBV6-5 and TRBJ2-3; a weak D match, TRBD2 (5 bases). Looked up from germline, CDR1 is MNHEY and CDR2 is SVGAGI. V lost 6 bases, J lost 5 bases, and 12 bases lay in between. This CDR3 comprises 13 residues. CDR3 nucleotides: TGTGCCAGCAGGAACTCTGAGGGAGATACGCAGTATTTT. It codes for CASRNSEGDTQYF.

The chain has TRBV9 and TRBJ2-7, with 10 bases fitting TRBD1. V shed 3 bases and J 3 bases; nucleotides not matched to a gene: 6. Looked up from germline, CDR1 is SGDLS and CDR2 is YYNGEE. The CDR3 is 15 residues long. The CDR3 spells CASSAPGQGNYEQYF. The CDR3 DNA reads TGTGCCAGCAGCGCGCCGGGACAGGGGAACTACGAGCAGTACTTC.

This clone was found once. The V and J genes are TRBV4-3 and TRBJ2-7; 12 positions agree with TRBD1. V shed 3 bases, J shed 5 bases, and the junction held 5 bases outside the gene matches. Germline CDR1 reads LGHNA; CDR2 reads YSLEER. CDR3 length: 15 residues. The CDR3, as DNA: TGCGCCAGCAGCCAGTCAGGGACAGGGGGCGACGAGCAGTACTTC. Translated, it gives CASSQSGTGGDEQYF.

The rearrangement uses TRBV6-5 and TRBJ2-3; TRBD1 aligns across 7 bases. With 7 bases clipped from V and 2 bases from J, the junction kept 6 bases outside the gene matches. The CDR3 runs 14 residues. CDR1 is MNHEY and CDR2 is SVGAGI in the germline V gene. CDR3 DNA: TGTGCCAGCACGAAGGGGGCGCCCACAGATACGCAGTATTTT. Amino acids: CASTKGAPTDTQYF.

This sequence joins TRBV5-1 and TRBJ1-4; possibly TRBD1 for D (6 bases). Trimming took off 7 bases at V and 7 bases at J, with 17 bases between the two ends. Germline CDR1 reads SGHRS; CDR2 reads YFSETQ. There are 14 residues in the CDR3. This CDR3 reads CASQRSGDGEKLFF. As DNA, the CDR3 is TGCGCCAGCCAAAGGTCAGGGGATGGTGAAAAACTGTTTTTT.

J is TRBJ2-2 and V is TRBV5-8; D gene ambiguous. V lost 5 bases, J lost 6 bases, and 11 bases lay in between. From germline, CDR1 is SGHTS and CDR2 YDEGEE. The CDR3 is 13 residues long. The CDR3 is CASRPGPSGELFF. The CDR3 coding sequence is TGTGCCAGCAGGCCTGGGCCTTCCGGGGAGCTGTTTTTT. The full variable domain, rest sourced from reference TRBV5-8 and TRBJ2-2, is EAGVTQSPTHLIKTRGQQATLRCSPISGHTSVYWYQQALGLGLQFLLWYDEGEERNRGNFPPRFSGRQFPNYSSELNVNALELEDSALYLCASRPGPSGELFFGEGSRLTVL.

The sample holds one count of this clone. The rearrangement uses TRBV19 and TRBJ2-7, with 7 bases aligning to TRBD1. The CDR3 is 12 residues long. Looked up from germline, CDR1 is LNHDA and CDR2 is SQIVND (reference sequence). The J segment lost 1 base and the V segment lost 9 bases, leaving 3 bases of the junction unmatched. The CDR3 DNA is TGTGCCAGCCAGGGGGAATCCTACGAGCAGTACTTC. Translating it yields CASQGESYEQYF.

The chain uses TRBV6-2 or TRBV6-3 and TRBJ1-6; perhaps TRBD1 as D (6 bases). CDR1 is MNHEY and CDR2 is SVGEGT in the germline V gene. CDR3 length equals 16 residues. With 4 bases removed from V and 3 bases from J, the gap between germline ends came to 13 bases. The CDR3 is CASSSADRGYNSPLHF. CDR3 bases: TGTGCCAGCAGTTCCGCGGACAGAGGCTATAATTCACCCCTCCACTTT.

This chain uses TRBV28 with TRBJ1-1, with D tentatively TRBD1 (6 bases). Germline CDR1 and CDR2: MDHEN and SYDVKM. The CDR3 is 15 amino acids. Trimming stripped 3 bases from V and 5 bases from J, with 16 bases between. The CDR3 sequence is CASSFPGAMGTEAFF. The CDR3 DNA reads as TGTGCCAGCAGTTTCCCAGGGGCTATGGGGACTGAAGCTTTCTTT. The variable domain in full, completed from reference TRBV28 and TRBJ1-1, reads DVKVTQSSRYLVKRTGEKVFLECVQDMDHENMFWYRQDPGLGLRLIYFSYDVKMKEKGDIPEGYSVSREKKERFSLILESASTNQTSMYLCASSFPGAMGTEAFFGQGTRLTVV.

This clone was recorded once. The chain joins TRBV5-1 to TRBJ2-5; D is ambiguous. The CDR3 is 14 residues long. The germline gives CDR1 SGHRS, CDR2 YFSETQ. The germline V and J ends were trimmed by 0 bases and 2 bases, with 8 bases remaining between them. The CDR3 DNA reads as TGCGCCAGCAGCTTGGGTAACAGTCAAGAGACCCAGTACTTC. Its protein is CASSLGNSQETQYF.

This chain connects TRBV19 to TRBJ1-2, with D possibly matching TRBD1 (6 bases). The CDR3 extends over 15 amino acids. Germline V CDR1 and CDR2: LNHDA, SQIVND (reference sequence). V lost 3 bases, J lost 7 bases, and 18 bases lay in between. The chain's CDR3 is CASSIDKWGPGGYTF. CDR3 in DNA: TGTGCCAGTAGTATTGATAAGTGGGGGCCAGGTGGCTACACCTTC.

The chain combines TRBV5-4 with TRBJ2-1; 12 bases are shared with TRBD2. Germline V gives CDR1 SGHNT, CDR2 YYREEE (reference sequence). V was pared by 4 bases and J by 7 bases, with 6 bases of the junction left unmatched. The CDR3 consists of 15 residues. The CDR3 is CASSPTSGGQNEQFF. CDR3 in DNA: TGTGCCAGCAGCCCTACTAGCGGGGGGCAGAATGAGCAGTTCTTC. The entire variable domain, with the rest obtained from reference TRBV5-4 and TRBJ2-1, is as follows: ETGVTQSPTHLIKTRGQQVTLRCSSQSGHNTVSWYQQALGQGPQFIFQYYREEENGRGNFPPRFSGLQFPNYSSELNVNALELDDSALYLCASSPTSGGQNEQFFGPGTRLTVL.

The CDR3 region is CASSQEVMRQGAWQPQHF. CDR3 in DNA: TGCGCCAGCAGCCAAGAAGTTATGAGACAGGGGGCTTGGCAGCCCCAGCATTTT. V gene TRBV4-3 combines with J gene TRBJ1-5; 10 positions agree with TRBD1. Germline CDR1 and CDR2: LGHNA and YSLEER. Trimming took 0 bases from V and 7 from J; bases not matched to a gene: 12. The length of the CDR3 is 18 residues.

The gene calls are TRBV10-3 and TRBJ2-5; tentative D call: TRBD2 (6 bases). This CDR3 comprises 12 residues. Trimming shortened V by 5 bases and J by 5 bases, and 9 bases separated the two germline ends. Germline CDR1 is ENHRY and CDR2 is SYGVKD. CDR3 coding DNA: TGTGCCATCAGTTGGGCGGGGGAGACCCAGTACTTC. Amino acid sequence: CAISWAGETQYF.

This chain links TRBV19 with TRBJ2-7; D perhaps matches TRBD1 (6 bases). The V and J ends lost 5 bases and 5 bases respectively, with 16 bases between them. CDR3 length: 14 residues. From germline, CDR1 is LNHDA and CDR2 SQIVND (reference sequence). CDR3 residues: CASSWGQGFNEQYF. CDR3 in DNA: TGTGCCAGTAGTTGGGGCCAGGGGTTTAACGAGCAGTACTTC.

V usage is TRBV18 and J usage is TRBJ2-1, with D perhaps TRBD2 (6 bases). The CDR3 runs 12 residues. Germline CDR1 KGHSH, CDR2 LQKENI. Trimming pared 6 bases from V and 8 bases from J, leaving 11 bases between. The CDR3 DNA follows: TGTGCCAGCTCTCCCTCGGGGGATGAGCAGTTCTTC. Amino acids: CASSPSGDEQFF. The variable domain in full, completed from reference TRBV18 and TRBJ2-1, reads NAGVMQNPRHLVRRRGQEARLRCSPMKGHSHVYWYRQLPEEGLKFMVYLQKENIIDESGMPKERFSAEFPKEGPSILRIQQVVRGDSAAYFCASSPSGDEQFFGPGTRLTVL.

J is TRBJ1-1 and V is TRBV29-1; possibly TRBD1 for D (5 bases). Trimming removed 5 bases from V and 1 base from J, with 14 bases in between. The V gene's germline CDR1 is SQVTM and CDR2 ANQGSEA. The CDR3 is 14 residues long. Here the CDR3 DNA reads TGCAGCGTTCTTAAAGTGGACAAGAACACTGAAGCTTTCTTT. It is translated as CSVLKVDKNTEAFF. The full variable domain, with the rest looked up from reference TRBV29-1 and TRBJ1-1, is SAVISQKPSRDICQRGTSLTIQCQVDSQVTMMFWYRQQPGQSLTLIATANQGSEATYESGFVIDKFPISRPNLTFSTLTVSNMSPEDSSIYLCSVLKVDKNTEAFFGQGTRLTVV.

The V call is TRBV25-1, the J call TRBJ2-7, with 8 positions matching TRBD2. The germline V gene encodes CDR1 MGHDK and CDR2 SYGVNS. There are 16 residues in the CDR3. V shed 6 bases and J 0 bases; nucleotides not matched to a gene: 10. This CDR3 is CASSSRGGLSSYEQYF. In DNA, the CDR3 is TGTGCCAGCAGCTCCCGGGGGGGCCTGAGCTCCTACGAGCAGTACTTC.

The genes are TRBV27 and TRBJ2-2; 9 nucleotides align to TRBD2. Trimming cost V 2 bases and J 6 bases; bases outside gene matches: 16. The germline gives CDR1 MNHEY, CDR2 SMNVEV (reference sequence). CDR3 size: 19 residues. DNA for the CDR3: TGTGCCAGCAGTTTAAATGGCGGACTAGCGCCCCCCTGGCCCGGGGAGCTGTTTTTT. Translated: CASSLNGGLAPPWPGELFF.

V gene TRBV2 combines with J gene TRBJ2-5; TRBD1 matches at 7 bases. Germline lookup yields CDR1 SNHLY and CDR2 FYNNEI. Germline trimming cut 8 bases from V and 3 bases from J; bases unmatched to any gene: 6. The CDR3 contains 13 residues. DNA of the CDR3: TGTGCCAGCGGCCCGACAGGGAAAGAGACCCAGTACTTC. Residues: CASGPTGKETQYF.